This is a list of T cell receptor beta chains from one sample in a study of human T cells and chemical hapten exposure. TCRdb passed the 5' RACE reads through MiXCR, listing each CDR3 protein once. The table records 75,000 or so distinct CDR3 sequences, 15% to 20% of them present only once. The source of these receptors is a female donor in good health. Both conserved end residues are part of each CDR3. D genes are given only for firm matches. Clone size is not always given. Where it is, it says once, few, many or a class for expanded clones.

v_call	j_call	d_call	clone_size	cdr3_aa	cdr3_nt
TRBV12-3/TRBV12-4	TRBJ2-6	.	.	CASSTVSGANVLTF	TGTGCCAGCTCGACAGTTTCTGGGGCCAACGTCCTGACTTTC
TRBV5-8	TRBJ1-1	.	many	CASNRDPSEAFF	TGTGCCAGCAACCGAGACCCTTCTGAAGCTTTCTTT
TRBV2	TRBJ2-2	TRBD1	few	CASGRDRGNTGELFF	TGTGCCAGCGGGAGGGACAGGGGGAACACCGGGGAGCTGTTTTTT
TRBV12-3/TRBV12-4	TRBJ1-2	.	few	CASSFGGASGYTF	TGTGCCAGCAGTTTTGGTGGGGCGAGTGGCTACACCTTC
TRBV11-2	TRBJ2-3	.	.	CASSFTGPTDTQYF	TGTGCCAGCAGCTTTACAGGGCCAACAGATACGCAGTATTTT
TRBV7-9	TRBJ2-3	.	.	CASSPSGLNPGLTDTQYF	TGTGCCAGCAGCCCTAGTGGCCTCAACCCGGGGCTCACAGATACGCAGTATTTT
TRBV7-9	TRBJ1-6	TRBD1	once	CASYTIRRDRASPLHF	TGTGCCAGCTACACCATCAGGCGGGACAGGGCTTCACCCCTCCACTTT
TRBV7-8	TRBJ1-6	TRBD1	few	CASSEGQGFRHSPLHF	TGTGCCAGCAGCGAGGGACAGGGGTTCCGACATTCACCCCTCCACTTT
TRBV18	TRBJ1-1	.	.	CASSGGYTEAFF	TGTGCCAGCTCGGGGGGTTACACTGAAGCTTTCTTT
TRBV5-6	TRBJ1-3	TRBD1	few	CASSRQGISGNTIYF	TGTGCCAGCAGCAGACAGGGGATCTCTGGAAACACCATATATTTT
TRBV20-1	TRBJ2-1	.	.	CSARGHSGTSEQFF	TGCAGTGCTAGAGGCCACAGCGGGACAAGTGAGCAGTTCTTC
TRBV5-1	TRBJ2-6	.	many	CASSFSLSSGANVLTF	TGCGCCAGCAGTTTCTCTCTCTCATCAGGGGCCAACGTCCTGACTTTC
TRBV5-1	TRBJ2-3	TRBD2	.	CASSSSGRTDTQYF	TGCGCCAGCAGCTCTAGCGGGCGCACAGATACGCAGTATTTT
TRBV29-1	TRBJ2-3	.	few	CSVEFKGRDTQYF	TGCAGCGTTGAATTTAAAGGTAGAGATACGCAGTATTTT
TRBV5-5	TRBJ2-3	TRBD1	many	CASSLGQGLKTDTQYF	TGTGCCAGCAGCTTGGGACAGGGGTTGAAAACAGATACGCAGTATTTT
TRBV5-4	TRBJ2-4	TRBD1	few	CASSTGTGGKNIQYF	TGTGCCAGCAGCACCGGGACAGGGGGTAAAAACATTCAGTACTTC
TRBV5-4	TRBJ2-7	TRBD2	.	CASRLAGAYEQYF	TGTGCCAGCAGGCTAGCGGGAGCCTACGAGCAGTACTTC
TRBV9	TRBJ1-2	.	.	CASSVGTDNVGYTF	TGTGCCAGCAGCGTAGGGACAGACAACGTTGGCTACACCTTC
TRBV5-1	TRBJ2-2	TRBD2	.	CASSLLAGNTGELFF	TGCGCCAGCAGCTTACTAGCGGGTAACACCGGGGAGCTGTTTTTT
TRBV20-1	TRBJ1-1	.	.	CSASRTGSNTEAFF	TGCAGTGCTAGCAGGACCGGGTCGAACACTGAAGCTTTCTTT
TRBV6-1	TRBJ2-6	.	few	CASSEEETGANVLTF	TGTGCCAGCAGTGAGGAGGAGACTGGGGCCAACGTCCTGACTTTC
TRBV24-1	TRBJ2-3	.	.	CATSAGQGEDTQYF	TGTGCCACCAGTGCGGGGCAGGGTGAAGATACGCAGTATTTT
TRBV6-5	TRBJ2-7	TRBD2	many	CASSYSSGGAYEQYF	TGTGCCAGCAGTTACTCTAGCGGGGGGGCCTACGAGCAGTACTTC
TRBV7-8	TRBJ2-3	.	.	CASSPIGGDLAVTDTQYF	TGTGCCAGCAGCCCCATAGGGGGGGACCTAGCGGTCACAGATACGCAGTATTTT
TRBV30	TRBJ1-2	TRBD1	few	CAWSVWDSDYGYTF	TGTGCCTGGAGTGTATGGGACAGTGACTATGGCTACACCTTC
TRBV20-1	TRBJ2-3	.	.	CSARTDTQYF	TGCAGTGCTAGGACAGATACGCAGTATTTT
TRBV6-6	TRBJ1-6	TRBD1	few	CASSSDRPGVSPLHF	TGTGCCAGCAGCTCGGACAGGCCAGGAGTCTCACCCCTCCACTTT
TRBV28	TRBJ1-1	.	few	CASAINTEAFF	TGTGCCAGCGCTATTAACACTGAAGCTTTCTTT
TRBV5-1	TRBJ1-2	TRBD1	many	CASSLAGGASYGYTF	TGCGCCAGCAGCTTAGCAGGGGGCGCTTCCTATGGCTACACCTTC
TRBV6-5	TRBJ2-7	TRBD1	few	CASSPVPGQGREQYF	TGTGCCAGCAGTCCCGTACCGGGACAGGGCAGGGAGCAGTACTTC
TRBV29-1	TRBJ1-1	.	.	CSVERSPNTEAFF	TGCAGCGTTGAAAGGAGCCCGAACACTGAAGCTTTCTTT
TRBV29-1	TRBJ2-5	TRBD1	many	CSVGQRQETQYF	TGCAGCGTGGGACAGCGACAAGAGACCCAGTACTTC
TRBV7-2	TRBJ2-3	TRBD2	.	CASSLAGGSIDTQYF	TGTGCCAGCAGCTTAGCGGGGGGGTCGATAGATACGCAGTATTTT
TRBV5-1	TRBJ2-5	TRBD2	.	CASSISGGEETQYF	TGCGCCAGCTCTATCAGCGGGGGGGAAGAGACCCAGTACTTC
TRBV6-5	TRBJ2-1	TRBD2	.	CASTDRVGTKYNEQFF	TGTGCCAGCACCGATAGGGTTGGGACTAAGTACAATGAGCAGTTCTTC
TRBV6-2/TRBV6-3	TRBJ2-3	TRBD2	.	CASSSRGGQSTDTQYF	TGTGCCAGCAGTTCGCGGGGGGGCCAGAGCACAGATACGCAGTATTTT
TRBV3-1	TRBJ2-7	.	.	CASSRYRYEQYF	TGTGCCAGCAGCCGCTACAGGTACGAGCAGTACTTC
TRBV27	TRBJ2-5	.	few	CASSPRGNQESQYF	TGTGCCAGCAGTCCCCGGGGAAACCAAGAGTCCCAGTACTTC
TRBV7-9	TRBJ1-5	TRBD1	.	CASSTRGDQPQHF	TGTGCCAGCAGCACCAGGGGGGATCAGCCCCAGCATTTT
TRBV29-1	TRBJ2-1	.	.	CSVSGGNSYNEQFF	TGCAGCGTGTCAGGTGGAAACTCCTACAATGAGCAGTTCTTC
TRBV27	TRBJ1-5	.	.	CASRRTDSNQPQHF	TGTGCCAGCAGGAGGACTGATAGCAATCAGCCCCAGCATTTT